This note documents a single TCR beta chain sequence. Which antigen it targets is not known. Nothing much larger sits one base from this clone, and base qualities are not available. The data stem from a study of blood T cell repertoires in COVID-19 (dated by TCRdb to the early 2020s). Study-wide context: Samples from collaborators originated in the United States, Italy and Spain and spanned both the acute and convalescent phases of COVID-19. Where available, HLA class I and class II types were obtained from metadata supplied by the sample provider rather than from assay-based typing. The material from the prospective study consisted of cDNA or gDNA derived from T cells, B-cell-depleted T cells, or PBMCs. Deeply sampled blood TCRbeta repertoires from subjects exposed to, actively infected with, or recovered from COVID-19 were included in the dataset. Samples were obtained from the ongoing ImmuneRACE study (first 160 participants) and from some 1,200 subjects provided by 6 global collaborators. Sample metadata almost always included a de-identified subject ID, COVID-19 status, age in years and sex. A freely available public database, intended as a resource for researchers studying the immune response to SARS-CoV-2, is where the repertoires were released.

The immunoSEQ Assay, a bias-controlled multiplex PCR, was used to amplify TCRbeta CDR3 regions from genomic DNA. The original methods were these. Nucleated cell counts per sample were estimated from amplification of reference gene primers within the assay. To quantify the absolute abundance of each unique TCRbeta CDR3 rearrangement, sequence reads were collapsed and filtered. For each sample, productive Simpson clonality was calculated as the square root of Simpson's diversity index over productive rearrangements. TCRdb retrieved this table from immuneACCESS and kept in-frame rearrangements only. Not all clones are present; in checked studies, unresolved V genes account for under half, and no reason is known for the remainder. V and J calls plus clone size are reproduced from that table; the DNA served to infer D and trimming. This sample lists some 320,000 clones; approximately 89% were detected once. Of the sample, approximately 8.1% falls within the top ten clones.

Paper-wide results and their limitations: Clinical and demographic metadata were provided uncurated, with the amount varying by source and participant.

Samples from volunteer blood donors who had recovered from COVID-19 were contributed by a second Seattle source. Collaborating institutions collected whole blood in K2EDTA tubes following their own protocols. For TCRbeta analysis, collaborators shipped samples in one of three forms: frozen whole blood, isolated PBMCs, or DNA extracted from either of those sample types. This receptor was identified in a woman aged 45-59 years who had recovered from COVID-19. The material sequenced was peripheral blood.

The sequenced DNA is TGTGCCGCTAGACAGGGGTGGACTGAAGCTTTCTTT. It translates to CAARQGWTEAFF. The V gene is TRBV6-1 and the J gene is TRBJ1-1; 8 junctional bases match TRBD1. After removal of 11 bases from V and 5 bases from J, the junction retains 7 bases not matched to a gene. The germline V gene sets CDR1 to MNHNS and CDR2 to SASEGT. Its CDR3 holds 12 amino acids, cysteine through phenylalanine. The read is trimmed to its CDR3 DNA, 36 bases read in frame from base 1.